These 5 T cell receptor beta chains share one sample of origin, sequenced in a study of sequential checkpoint blockade in melanoma. Treatment indicated: randomized to nivolumab then ipilimumab (arm A) or the reverse (arm B). Method: immunoSEQ multiplex PCR; TCRdb's copy keeps in-frame clones and lacks some. This sample has 25,000 to 35,000 clones, with roughly 90% found just once. The sample consisted of CD8+ T cells sorted from blood (inferred from file names), taken from a patient given nivolumab and ipilimumab in sequence. The receptors derive from a human donor with melanoma.

The V and J genes are TRBV30 and TRBJ1-5, with TRBD1 matching over 9 bases. This CDR3 comprises 18 residues. Trimming removed 4 bases from V and 0 bases from J; junction bases left unmatched: 13. The germline CDR1 and CDR2 sequences are GTSNPN and SVGIG (reference sequence). Written as DNA, the CDR3 is TGTGCCTGGACGTTGAATACAGGGGGCGTATATAGCAATCAGCCCCAGCATTTT. This codes for CAWTLNTGGVYSNQPQHF.

The CDR3: CASTFSGQSSYEQYF. CDR3 DNA sequence: TGTGCCAGCACCTTCTCGGGACAGAGCTCCTACGAGCAGTACTTC. The V call is TRBV7-2, the J call TRBJ2-7; 7 bases map to TRBD1. Germline loops: CDR1 SGHTA, CDR2 FQGNSA. The CDR3 runs 15 residues. Losses at the gene ends were 7 bases for V and 0 bases for J; bases not matched to a gene: 9.

The CDR3 sequence is CASRRLDRDGGYTF. CDR3 in DNA: TGTGCCAGCAGAAGGTTGGACAGGGACGGGGGCTACACCTTC. The chain has TRBV27 and TRBJ1-2; 8 nucleotides align to TRBD1. The CDR3 consists of 14 residues. V lost 6 bases, J lost 8 bases, and 11 bases stayed unmatched. From germline, CDR1 is MNHEY and CDR2 SMNVEV (reference sequence).

V usage is TRBV15 and J usage is TRBJ1-5; tentatively, D is TRBD1 (6 bases). Between the trimmed V and J ends, which lost 5 bases and 6 bases, there was a span of 11 bases. Germline assignment: CDR1 LNHNV and CDR2 YYDKDF (reference sequence). This CDR3 spans 13 amino acids. CDR3 amino acids: CATSSPGVQPQHF. The CDR3, as DNA: TGTGCCACCAGCTCTCCAGGGGTTCAGCCCCAGCATTTT.

This clone turned up a few times. The rearrangement links TRBV11-2 to TRBJ1-1; D ambiguous. The CDR3 spans 12 residues. Germline CDR1 is SGHAT and CDR2 is FQNNGV. The ends were cut back, 7 bases at V and 6 bases at J, with 12 bases in the middle. This chain's CDR3 is CASTLGRAEAFF. The CDR3 DNA reads as TGTGCCAGCACCCTTGGCCGGGCTGAAGCTTTCTTT.